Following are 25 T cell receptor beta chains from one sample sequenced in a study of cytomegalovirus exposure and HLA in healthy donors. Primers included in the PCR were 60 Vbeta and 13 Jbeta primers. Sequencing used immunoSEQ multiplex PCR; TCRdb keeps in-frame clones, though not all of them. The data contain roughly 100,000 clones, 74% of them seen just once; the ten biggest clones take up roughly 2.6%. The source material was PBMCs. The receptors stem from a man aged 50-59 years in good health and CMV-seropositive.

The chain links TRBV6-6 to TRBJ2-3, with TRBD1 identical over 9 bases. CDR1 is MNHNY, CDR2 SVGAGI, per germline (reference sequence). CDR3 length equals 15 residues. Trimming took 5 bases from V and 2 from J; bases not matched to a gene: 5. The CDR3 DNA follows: TGTGCCAGCAGTCCACAGGGGGCGCCCACAGATACGCAGTATTTT. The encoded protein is CASSPQGAPTDTQYF.

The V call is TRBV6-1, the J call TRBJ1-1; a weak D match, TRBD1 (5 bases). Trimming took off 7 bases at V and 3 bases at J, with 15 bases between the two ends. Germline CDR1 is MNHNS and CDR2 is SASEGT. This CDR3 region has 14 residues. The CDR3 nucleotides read TGTGCCAGCACTGATAAGGGGATTTACACTGAAGCTTTCTTT. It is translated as CASTDKGIYTEAFF.

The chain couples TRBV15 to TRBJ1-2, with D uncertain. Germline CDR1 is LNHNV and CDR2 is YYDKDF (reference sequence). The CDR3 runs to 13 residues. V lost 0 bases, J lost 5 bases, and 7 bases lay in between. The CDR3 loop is CATSRDVSYGYTF. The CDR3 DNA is TGTGCCACCAGCAGAGATGTGAGTTATGGCTACACCTTC.

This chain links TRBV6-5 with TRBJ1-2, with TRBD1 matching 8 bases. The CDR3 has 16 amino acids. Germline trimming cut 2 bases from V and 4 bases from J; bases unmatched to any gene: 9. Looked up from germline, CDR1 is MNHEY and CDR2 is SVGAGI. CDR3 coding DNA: TGTGCCAGCAGTTACCCTACCCGTGACAGGGGCTATGGCTACACCTTC. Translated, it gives CASSYPTRDRGYGYTF.

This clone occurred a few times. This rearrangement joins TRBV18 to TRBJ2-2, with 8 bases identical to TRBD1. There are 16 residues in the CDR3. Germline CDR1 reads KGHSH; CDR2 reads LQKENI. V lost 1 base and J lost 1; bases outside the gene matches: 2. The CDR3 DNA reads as TGTGCCAGCTCACCACAGGGGACAGGGAACACCGGGGAGCTGTTTTTT. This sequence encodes CASSPQGTGNTGELFF. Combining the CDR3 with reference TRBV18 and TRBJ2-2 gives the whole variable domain NAGVMQNPRHLVRRRGQEARLRCSPMKGHSHVYWYRQLPEEGLKFMVYLQKENIIDESGMPKERFSAEFPKEGPSILRIQQVVRGDSAAYFCASSPQGTGNTGELFFGEGSRLTVL.

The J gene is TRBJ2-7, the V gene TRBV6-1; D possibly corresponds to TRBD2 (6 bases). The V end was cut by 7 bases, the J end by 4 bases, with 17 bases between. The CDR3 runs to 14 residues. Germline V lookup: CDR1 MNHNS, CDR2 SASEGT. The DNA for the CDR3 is TGTGCCAGCACGGGACTCCCAGTAGGGTACGAGCAGTACTTC. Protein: CASTGLPVGYEQYF.

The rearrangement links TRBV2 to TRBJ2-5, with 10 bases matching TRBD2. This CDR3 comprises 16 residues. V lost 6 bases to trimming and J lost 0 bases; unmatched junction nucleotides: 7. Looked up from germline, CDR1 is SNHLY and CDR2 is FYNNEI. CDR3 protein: CASRDSGGPHQETQYF. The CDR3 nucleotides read TGTGCCAGCAGGGATAGCGGGGGGCCCCACCAAGAGACCCAGTACTTC.

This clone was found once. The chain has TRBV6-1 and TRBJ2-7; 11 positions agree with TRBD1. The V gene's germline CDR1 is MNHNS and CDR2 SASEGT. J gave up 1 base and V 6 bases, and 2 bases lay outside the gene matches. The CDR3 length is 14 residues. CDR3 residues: CASSGTGGSYEQYF. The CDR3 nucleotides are TGTGCCAGCAGCGGGACAGGGGGGTCCTACGAGCAGTACTTC.

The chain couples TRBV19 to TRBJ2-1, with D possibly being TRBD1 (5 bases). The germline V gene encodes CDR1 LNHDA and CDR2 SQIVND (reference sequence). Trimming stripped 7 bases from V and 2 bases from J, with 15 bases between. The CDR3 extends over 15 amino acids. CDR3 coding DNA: TGTGCCAGTATGGGTAACAGGATGACCTACAATGAGCAGTTCTTC. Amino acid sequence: CASMGNRMTYNEQFF.

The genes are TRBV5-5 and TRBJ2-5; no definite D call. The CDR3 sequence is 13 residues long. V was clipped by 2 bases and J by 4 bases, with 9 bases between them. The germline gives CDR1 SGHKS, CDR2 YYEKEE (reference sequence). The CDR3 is CASSFSGGETQYF. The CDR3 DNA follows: TGTGCCAGCAGCTTCTCCGGTGGAGAGACCCAGTACTTC. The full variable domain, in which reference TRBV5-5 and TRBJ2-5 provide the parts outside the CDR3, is DAGVTQSPTHLIKTRGQQVTLRCSPISGHKSVSWYQQVLGQGPQFIFQYYEKEERGRGNFPDRFSARQFPNYSSELNVNALLLGDSALYLCASSFSGGETQYFGPGTRLLVL.

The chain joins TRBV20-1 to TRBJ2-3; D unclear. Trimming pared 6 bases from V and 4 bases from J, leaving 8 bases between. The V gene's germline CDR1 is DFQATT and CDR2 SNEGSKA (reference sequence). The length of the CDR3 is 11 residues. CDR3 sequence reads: CSAVLPDTQYF. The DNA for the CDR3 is TGCAGTGCCGTCCTCCCAGATACGCAGTATTTT.

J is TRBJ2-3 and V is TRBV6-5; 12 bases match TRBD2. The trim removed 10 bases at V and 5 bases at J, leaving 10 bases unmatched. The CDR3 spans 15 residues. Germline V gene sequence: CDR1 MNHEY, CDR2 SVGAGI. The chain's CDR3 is CATSGTSGRIDTQYF. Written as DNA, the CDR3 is TGTGCCACCTCGGGCACTAGCGGGAGGATAGATACGCAGTATTTT.

CDR3 bases: TGTGCCAGCAGTTACTCAGCGGGAGGGCACACCGGGGAGCTGTTTTTT. The encoded protein is CASSYSAGGHTGELFF. The chain combines TRBV6-5 with TRBJ2-2, with TRBD2 matching 10 bases. Trimming took 0 bases from V and 3 from J; bases not matched to a gene: 1. This CDR3 comprises 16 residues. Germline CDR1 and CDR2: MNHEY and SVGAGI.

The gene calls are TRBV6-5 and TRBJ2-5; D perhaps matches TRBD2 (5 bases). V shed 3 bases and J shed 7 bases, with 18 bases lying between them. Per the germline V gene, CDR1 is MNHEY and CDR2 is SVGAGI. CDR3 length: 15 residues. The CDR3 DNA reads TGTGCCAGCAGTTATTCTGATCTAGCTAAAGGGACCCAGTACTTC. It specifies CASSYSDLAKGTQYF.

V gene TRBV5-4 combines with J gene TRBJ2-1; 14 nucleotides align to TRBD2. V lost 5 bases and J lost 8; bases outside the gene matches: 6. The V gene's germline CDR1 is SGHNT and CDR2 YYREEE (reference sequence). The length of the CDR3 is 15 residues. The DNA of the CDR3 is TGTGCCAGCAGGGCCGGGACTAGCGGGAGCCATGAGCAGTTCTTC. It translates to CASRAGTSGSHEQFF.

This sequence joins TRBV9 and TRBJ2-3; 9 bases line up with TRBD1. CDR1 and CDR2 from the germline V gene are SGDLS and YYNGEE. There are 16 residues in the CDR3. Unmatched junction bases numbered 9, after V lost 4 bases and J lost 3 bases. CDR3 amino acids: CASSPGTGTGTDTQYF. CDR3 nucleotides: TGTGCCAGCAGCCCGGGGACAGGGACAGGGACAGATACGCAGTATTTT.

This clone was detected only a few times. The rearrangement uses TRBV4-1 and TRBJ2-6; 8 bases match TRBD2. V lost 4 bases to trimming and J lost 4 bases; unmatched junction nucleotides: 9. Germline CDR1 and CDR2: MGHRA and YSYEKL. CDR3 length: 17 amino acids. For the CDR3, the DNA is TGCGCCAGCAGCCGTGGGGCAGCGGGAGCCGGGGCCAACGTCCTGACTTTC. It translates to CASSRGAAGAGANVLTF.

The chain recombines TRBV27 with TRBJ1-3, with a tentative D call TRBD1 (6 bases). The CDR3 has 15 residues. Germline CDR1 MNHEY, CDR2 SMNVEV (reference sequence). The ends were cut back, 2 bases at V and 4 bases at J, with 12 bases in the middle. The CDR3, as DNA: TGTGCCAGCAGTTTAGGCAGGGGTCCAGGAAACACCATATATTTT. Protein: CASSLGRGPGNTIYF.

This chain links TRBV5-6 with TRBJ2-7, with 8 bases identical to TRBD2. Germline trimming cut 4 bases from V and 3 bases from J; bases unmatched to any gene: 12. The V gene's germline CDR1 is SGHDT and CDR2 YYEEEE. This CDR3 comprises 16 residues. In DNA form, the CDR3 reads TGTGCCAGCAGCCCGGGGGGGATCTATCAGGACTACGAGCAGTACTTC. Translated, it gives CASSPGGIYQDYEQYF. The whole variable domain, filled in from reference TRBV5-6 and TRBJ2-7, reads DAGVTQSPTHLIKTRGQQVTLRCSPKSGHDTVSWYQQALGQGPQFIFQYYEEEERQRGNFPDRFSGHQFPNYSSELNVNALLLGDSALYLCASSPGGIYQDYEQYFGPGTRLTVT.

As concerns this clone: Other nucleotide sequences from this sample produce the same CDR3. CDR3 nucleotide sequence: TGCGCCAGCAGCTTGGACAGATTGAACACTGAAGCTTTCTTT. This codes for CASSLDRLNTEAFF. V usage is TRBV5-1 and J usage is TRBJ1-1; D ambiguous. CDR1 and CDR2 from the germline V gene are SGHRS and YFSETQ. The V gene lost 0 bases and the J gene lost 0 bases, with 6 bases spanning the gap. The CDR3 spans 14 residues.

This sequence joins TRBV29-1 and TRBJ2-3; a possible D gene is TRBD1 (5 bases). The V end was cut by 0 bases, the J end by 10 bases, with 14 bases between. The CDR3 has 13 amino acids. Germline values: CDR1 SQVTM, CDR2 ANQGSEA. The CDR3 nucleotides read TGCAGCGTTGAAGATAGCAGACAGTGGGCGCAGTATTTT. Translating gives CSVEDSRQWAQYF.

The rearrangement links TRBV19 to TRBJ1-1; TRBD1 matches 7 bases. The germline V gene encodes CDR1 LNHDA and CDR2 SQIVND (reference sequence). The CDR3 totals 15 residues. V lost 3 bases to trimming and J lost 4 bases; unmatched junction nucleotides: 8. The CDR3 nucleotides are TGTGCCAGTAGTATTCTATGGCCAGGGGGCACTGAAGCTTTCTTT. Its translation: CASSILWPGGTEAFF.

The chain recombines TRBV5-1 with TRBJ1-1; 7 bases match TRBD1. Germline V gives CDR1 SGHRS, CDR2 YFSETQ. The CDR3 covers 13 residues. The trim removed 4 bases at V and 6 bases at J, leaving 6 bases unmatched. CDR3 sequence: CASSPGDSPEAFF. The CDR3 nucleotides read TGCGCCAGCAGCCCCGGGGACAGTCCTGAAGCTTTCTTT. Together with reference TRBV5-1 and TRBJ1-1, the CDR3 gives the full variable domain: KAGVTQTPRYLIKTRGQQVTLSCSPISGHRSVSWYQQTPGQGLQFLFEYFSETQRNKGNFPGRFSGRQFSNSRSEMNVSTLELGDSALYLCASSPGDSPEAFFGQGTRLTVV.

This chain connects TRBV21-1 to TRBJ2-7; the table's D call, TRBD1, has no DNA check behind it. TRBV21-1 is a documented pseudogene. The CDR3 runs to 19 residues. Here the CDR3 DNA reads TGTGCCAGCAGCAGGCAGGGTCTCTGGTCCCTTCACCACTCCTACGAGCAGTACTTC. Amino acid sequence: CASSRQGLWSLHHSYEQYF.

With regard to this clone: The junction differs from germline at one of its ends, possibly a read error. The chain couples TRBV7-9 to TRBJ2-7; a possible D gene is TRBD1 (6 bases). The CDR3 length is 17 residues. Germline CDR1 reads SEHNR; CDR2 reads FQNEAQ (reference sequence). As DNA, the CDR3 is TGTTCCAGCAGCCACCGTAACAGGGCCCCTGGCATCCACGAGCAGTACTTC. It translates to CSSSHRNRAPGIHEQYF. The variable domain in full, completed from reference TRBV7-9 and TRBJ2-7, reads DTGVSQNPRHKITKRGQNVTFRCDPISEHNRLYWYRQTLGQGPEFLTYFQNEAQLEKSRLLSDRFSAERPKGSFSTLEIQRTEQGDSAMYLCSSSHRNRAPGIHEQYFGPGTRLTVT.